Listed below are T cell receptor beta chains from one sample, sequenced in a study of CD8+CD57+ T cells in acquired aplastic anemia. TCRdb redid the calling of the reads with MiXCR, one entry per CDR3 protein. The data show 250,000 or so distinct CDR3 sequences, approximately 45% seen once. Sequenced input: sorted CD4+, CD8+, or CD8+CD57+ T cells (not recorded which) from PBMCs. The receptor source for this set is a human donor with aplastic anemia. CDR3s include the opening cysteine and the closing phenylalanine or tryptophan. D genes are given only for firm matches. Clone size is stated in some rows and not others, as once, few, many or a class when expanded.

DNA: TGTGCCAGCAGCTTGGTAGGAGATAGCAATCAGCCCCAGCATTTT
CDR3: CASSLVGDSNQPQHF
D: .
V: TRBV5-6
size: many
J: TRBJ1-5

DNA: TGTGCCAGCAGACCAGGTTCTTCGGATTCACCCCTCCACTTT
CDR3: CASRPGSSDSPLHF
D: .
V: TRBV27
size: many
J: TRBJ1-6

DNA: TGTGCCATCAGTGAGGGGGGGACAGTCAATCAGCCCCAGCATTTT
CDR3: CAISEGGTVNQPQHF
D: TRBD1
V: TRBV10-3
size: .
J: TRBJ1-5

DNA: TGTGCCAGCAGGGAAAGTTATAATTCACCCCTCCACTTT
CDR3: CASRESYNSPLHF
D: .
V: TRBV2
size: .
J: TRBJ1-6

DNA: TGCAGTGCTACTTTGGGGTACTATGGCTACACCTTC
CDR3: CSATLGYYGYTF
D: .
V: TRBV20-1
size: many
J: TRBJ1-2

DNA: TGCAGCGTTACCTCAGGGGAAGGGGCGGGTCGGATCGGGGAGCTGTTTTTT
CDR3: CSVTSGEGAGRIGELFF
D: .
V: TRBV29-1
size: .
J: TRBJ2-2

DNA: TGCAGTGCACCCCCCCTGGGGGGGGGTTGGAATGAGCAGTTCTTC
CDR3: CSAPPLGGGWNEQFF
D: TRBD2
V: TRBV20-1
size: .
J: TRBJ2-1

DNA: TGTGCCAGCAGTGGAAGACAGACCTATGGCTACACCTTC
CDR3: CASSGRQTYGYTF
D: .
V: TRBV2
size: many
J: TRBJ1-2

DNA: TGTGCCAGTAGTATAGTCACTAGCGGGGAGTACGAGCAGTACTTC
CDR3: CASSIVTSGEYEQYF
D: TRBD2
V: TRBV19
size: .
J: TRBJ2-7

DNA: TGTGCCAGCAGTGAAAGGGTCCCGACAGCTTATGGCTACACCTTC
CDR3: CASSERVPTAYGYTF
D: .
V: TRBV2
size: .
J: TRBJ1-2

DNA: TGCAGTGCTAGAGTTTCGAGGCGTACGGACTATGGCTACACCTTC
CDR3: CSARVSRRTDYGYTF
D: .
V: TRBV20-1
size: few
J: TRBJ1-2

DNA: TGTGCCAGCAGCCAAGATCTAGGAGCGGGACCCTTTGGGTCCCACGAGCAGTACTTC
CDR3: CASSQDLGAGPFGSHEQYF
D: TRBD2
V: TRBV3-1
size: few
J: TRBJ2-7

DNA: TGTGCCAGCAGCTTAGCCCCCGGGACAGAGAACACTGAAGCTTTCTTT
CDR3: CASSLAPGTENTEAFF
D: TRBD1
V: TRBV7-9
size: many
J: TRBJ1-1

DNA: TGCAGCGTTGAACCCCGGGGCAGGGGAAACACTGAAGCTTTCTTT
CDR3: CSVEPRGRGNTEAFF
D: .
V: TRBV29-1
size: many
J: TRBJ1-1

DNA: TGCAGTGCTAGAGATCCCGGGGATCGGACTGAAGCTTTCTTT
CDR3: CSARDPGDRTEAFF
D: .
V: TRBV20-1
size: many
J: TRBJ1-1

DNA: TGTGCCAGCAGCTTAGCCGCATTGGGGCAGGAAGTTAATGGAAACACCATATATTTT
CDR3: CASSLAALGQEVNGNTIYF
D: .
V: TRBV7-6
size: many
J: TRBJ1-3

DNA: TGTGCCAGCAGAGCGGTATCCTACAATGAGCAGTTCTTC
CDR3: CASRAVSYNEQFF
D: .
V: TRBV2
size: .
J: TRBJ2-1

DNA: TGTGCCAGCAGCTTTTTCCCATCGGCTAGCGGCTCCTACGAGCAGTACTTC
CDR3: CASSFFPSASGSYEQYF
D: TRBD2
V: TRBV11-2
size: many
J: TRBJ2-7

DNA: TGTGCCAGCAGTTACTCAAGAGGGGCAGGGAGTAATGGCTACACCTTC
CDR3: CASSYSRGAGSNGYTF
D: .
V: TRBV12-3/TRBV12-4
size: .
J: TRBJ1-2

DNA: TGCAGCGTTGGGTCTGACAATCAGCCCCAGCATTTT
CDR3: CSVGSDNQPQHF
D: .
V: TRBV20-1
size: .
J: TRBJ1-5

DNA: TGTGCCAGCAGCTTTTGTGTTCCGCGGACTAGCGGGAGATTTAACGAAGGAACAGATACGCAGTATTTT
CDR3: CASSFCVPRTSGRFNEGTDTQYF
D: TRBD2
V: TRBV7-9
size: few
J: TRBJ2-3

DNA: TGCAGCGTTGGGGGGGGGGGGGGCACAGAGGAGCAGTTCTTC
CDR3: CSVGGGGGTEEQFF
D: .
V: TRBV29-1
size: .
J: TRBJ2-1

DNA: TGCGCCAGCAGCCAGGTTAGACAGGGGATATCTGAAGCTTTCTTT
CDR3: CASSQVRQGISEAFF
D: TRBD1
V: TRBV4-3
size: few
J: TRBJ1-1

DNA: TGTGCCAGCAGCTTTCTTTCGGATTTGAACACTGAAGCTTTCTTT
CDR3: CASSFLSDLNTEAFF
D: .
V: TRBV5-5
size: many
J: TRBJ1-1

DNA: TGTGCCAGCAGTGAAAGAGCAGAAAGTGAAGCTTTCTTT
CDR3: CASSERAESEAFF
D: .
V: TRBV6-1
size: many
J: TRBJ1-1

DNA: TGCAGCGTTGCCACCCCAGGGGCCTACGAGCAGTACTTC
CDR3: CSVATPGAYEQYF
D: .
V: TRBV29-1
size: .
J: TRBJ2-7

DNA: TGTGCCAGCAGTGGGACCGGGACAGGGGCTAATTCACCCCTCCACTTT
CDR3: CASSGTGTGANSPLHF
D: TRBD1
V: TRBV25-1
size: once
J: TRBJ1-6

DNA: TGTGCCAGCACTGTGGGGCAACTCCCCTACAATGAGCAGTTCTTC
CDR3: CASTVGQLPYNEQFF
D: .
V: TRBV2
size: .
J: TRBJ2-1

DNA: TGTGCCAGCAGTGGCAGGGGCGCGGATTCACCCCTCCACTTT
CDR3: CASSGRGADSPLHF
D: .
V: TRBV3-1
size: many
J: TRBJ1-6